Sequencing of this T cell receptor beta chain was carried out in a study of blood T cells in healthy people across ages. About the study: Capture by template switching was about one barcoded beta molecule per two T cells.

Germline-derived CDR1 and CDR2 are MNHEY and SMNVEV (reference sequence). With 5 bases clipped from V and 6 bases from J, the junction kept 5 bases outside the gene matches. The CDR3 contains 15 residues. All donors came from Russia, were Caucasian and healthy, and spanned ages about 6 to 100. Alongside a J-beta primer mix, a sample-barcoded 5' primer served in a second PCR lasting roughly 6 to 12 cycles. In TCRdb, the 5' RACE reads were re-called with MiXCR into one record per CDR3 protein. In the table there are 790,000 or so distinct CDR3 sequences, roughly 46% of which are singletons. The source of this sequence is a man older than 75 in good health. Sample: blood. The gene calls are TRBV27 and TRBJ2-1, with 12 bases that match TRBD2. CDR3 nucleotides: TGTGCCAGCAGTGAAGGACTAGCGGGACTCAATGAGCAGTTCTTC. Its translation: CASSEGLAGLNEQFF.